This T cell receptor beta chain was recorded in a study of cytomegalovirus exposure and HLA in healthy donors. Vbeta (60) and Jbeta (13) primers were used in the PCR. Using immunoSEQ multiplex PCR, the repertoire was profiled, and TCRdb retains in-frame clones only, with some absent. The sample lists some 180,000 clones; approximately 86% were seen once. This CDR3 is built from 16 residues. V lost 1 base and J 0 bases, leaving 12 bases between the germline ends. CDR1 is SGHDT and CDR2 is YYEEEE in the germline V gene. The chain joins TRBV5-6 to TRBJ2-3; weak D call: TRBD2 (5 bases). The receptor comes from a boy under 10 years old in good health and CMV-seronegative. Sequencing used PBMCs. CDR3: CASSLIGRASTDTQYF. In nucleotides, the CDR3 is TGTGCCAGCAGCTTGATTGGGCGGGCTAGCACAGATACGCAGTATTTT.